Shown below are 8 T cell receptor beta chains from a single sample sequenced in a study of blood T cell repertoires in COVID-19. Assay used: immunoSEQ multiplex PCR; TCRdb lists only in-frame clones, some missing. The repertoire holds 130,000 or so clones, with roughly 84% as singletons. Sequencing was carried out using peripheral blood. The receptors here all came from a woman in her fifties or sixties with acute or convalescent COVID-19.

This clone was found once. This CDR3 is CATGQGAYNEQFF. CDR3 sequence (DNA): TGTGCCACCGGACAGGGGGCCTACAATGAGCAGTTCTTC. The gene calls are TRBV19 and TRBJ2-1; 10 nucleotides agree with TRBD1. CDR3 length equals 13 residues. Germline V lookup: CDR1 LNHDA, CDR2 SQIVND (reference sequence). Trimming cost V 10 bases and J 2 bases; bases outside gene matches: 2.

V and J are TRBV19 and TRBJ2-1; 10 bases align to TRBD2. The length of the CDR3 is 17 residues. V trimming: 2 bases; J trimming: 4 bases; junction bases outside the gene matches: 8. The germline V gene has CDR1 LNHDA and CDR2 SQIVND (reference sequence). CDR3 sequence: CASSITLLAGSYNEQFF. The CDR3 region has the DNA TGTGCCAGTAGTATAACCCTACTAGCGGGGAGTTACAATGAGCAGTTCTTC.

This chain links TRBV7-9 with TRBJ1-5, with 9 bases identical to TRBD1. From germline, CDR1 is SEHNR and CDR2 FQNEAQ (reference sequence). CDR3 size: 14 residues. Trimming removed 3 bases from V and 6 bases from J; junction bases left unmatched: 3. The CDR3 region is CASSFSQGAQPQHF. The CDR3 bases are TGTGCCAGCAGCTTTTCACAGGGGGCTCAGCCCCAGCATTTT.

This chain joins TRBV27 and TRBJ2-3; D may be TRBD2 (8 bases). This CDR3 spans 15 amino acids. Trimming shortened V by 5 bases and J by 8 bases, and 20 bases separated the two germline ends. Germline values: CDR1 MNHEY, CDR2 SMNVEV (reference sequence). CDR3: CASSHQGVAGGTQYF. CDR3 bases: TGTGCCAGCAGTCACCAGGGGGTGGCGGGGGGTACGCAGTATTTT.

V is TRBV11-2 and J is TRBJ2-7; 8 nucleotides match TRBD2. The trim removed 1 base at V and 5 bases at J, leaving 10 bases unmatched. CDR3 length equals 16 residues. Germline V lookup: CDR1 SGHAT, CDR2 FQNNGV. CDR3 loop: CASSLVLRGGWDEQYF. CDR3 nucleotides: TGTGCCAGCAGCTTAGTCTTGCGCGGGGGGTGGGACGAGCAGTACTTC.

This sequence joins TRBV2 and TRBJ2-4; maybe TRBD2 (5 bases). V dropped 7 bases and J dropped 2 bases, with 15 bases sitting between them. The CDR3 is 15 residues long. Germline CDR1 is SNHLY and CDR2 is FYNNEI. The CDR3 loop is CASIGNLPSKNIQYF. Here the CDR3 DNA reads TGTGCCAGCATCGGGAACCTCCCATCCAAAAACATTCAGTACTTC.

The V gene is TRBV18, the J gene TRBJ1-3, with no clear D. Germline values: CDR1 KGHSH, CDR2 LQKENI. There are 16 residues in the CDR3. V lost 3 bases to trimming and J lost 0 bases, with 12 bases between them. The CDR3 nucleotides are TGTGCCAGCTCACCGCAGGTATTTGACTCTGGAAACACCATATATTTT. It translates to CASSPQVFDSGNTIYF.

CDR3 nucleotide sequence: TGTGCCAGCAGTCGGGGGGGGGTAGGAGATACGCAGTATTTT. Its protein product is CASSRGGVGDTQYF. The chain recombines TRBV6-5 with TRBJ2-3; 8 bases line up with TRBD2. V shed 5 bases and J 5 bases; nucleotides not matched to a gene: 6. The CDR3 contains 14 residues. Per germline, CDR1 MNHEY and CDR2 SVGAGI.